This entry describes one T cell receptor beta chain. This clone was seen once. Its antigen target is currently unknown. It has no much larger one-base neighbor in the sample; base qualities were not kept. This entry comes from a study of control samples from healthy donors and cancer patients (dated by TCRdb to 2018 to 2020). The junction carries 19 bases between V and J, which are trimmed by 6 bases and 7 bases respectively. The CDR3 measures 15 amino acids from cysteine to phenylalanine. The retained sequence is limited to the CDR3, 45 bases, with the frame set at the first base. Sequences MDHEN (CDR1) and SYDVKM (CDR2) are obtained from the germline V gene. The library was obtained by the immunoSEQ multiplex PCR assay. Sourced from immuneACCESS, this table was stored by TCRdb with only in-frame sequences that have V and J called. A share of the clones is absent; for the studies checked, an unresolved V gene accounts for under half, and the remainder has no known explanation. Across this sample there are about 77,000 clones, with 80% to 95% seen only once. The ten largest clones take up 4.5% to 7.5% of the sample.

The chain couples TRBV28 to TRBJ1-5; perhaps TRBD1 is the D gene, with 5 bases matching. This clonotype originated in a woman aged 55-69 years in good health. Source material: blood. The CDR3: CASSQQMTAGQPQHF. The nucleotide sequence is given as TGTGCCAGCAGCCAACAAATGACAGCAGGGCAGCCCCAGCATTTT.